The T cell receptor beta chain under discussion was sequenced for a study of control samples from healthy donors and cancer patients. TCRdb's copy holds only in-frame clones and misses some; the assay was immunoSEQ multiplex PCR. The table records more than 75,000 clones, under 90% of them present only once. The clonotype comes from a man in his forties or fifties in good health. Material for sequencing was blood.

CDR3 residues: CASSEALAGGPAVDTQYF. In DNA, the CDR3 is TGTGCCAGCAGTGAAGCCTTAGCGGGGGGGCCCGCCGTAGATACGCAGTATTTT. The chain has TRBV2 and TRBJ2-3; 11 nucleotides line up with TRBD2. The germline gives CDR1 SNHLY, CDR2 FYNNEI. This CDR3 is 18 amino acids long. The ends lost 0 bases at V and 5 bases at J; junction bases unmatched: 10.